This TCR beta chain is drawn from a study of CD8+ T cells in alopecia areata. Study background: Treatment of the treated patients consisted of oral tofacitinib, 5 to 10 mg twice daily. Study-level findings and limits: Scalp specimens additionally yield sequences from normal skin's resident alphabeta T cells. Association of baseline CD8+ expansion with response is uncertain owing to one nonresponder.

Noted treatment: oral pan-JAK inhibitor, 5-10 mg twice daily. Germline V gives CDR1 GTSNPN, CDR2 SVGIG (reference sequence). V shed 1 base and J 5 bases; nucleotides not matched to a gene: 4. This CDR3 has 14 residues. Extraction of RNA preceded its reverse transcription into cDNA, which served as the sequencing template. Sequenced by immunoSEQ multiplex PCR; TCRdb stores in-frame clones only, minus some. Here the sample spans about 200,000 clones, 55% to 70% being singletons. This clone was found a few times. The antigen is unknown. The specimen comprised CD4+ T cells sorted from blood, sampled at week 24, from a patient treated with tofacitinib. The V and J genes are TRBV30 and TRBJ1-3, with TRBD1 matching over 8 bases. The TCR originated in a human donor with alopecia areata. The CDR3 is CAWSDGQGRNTIYF. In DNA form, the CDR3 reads TGTGCCTGGAGTGACGGACAGGGAAGAAACACCATATATTTT.